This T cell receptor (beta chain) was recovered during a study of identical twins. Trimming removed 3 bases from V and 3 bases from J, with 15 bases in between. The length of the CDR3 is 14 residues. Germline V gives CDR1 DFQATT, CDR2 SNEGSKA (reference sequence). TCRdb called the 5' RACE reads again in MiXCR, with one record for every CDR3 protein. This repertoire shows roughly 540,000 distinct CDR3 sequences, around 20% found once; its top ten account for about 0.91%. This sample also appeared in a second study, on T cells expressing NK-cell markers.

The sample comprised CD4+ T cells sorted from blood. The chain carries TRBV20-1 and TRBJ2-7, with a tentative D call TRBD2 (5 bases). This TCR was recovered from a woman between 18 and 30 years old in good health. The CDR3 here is CSASRTEEDYEQYF. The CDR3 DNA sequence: TGCAGTGCTAGTAGGACGGAGGAGGACTACGAGCAGTACTTC.